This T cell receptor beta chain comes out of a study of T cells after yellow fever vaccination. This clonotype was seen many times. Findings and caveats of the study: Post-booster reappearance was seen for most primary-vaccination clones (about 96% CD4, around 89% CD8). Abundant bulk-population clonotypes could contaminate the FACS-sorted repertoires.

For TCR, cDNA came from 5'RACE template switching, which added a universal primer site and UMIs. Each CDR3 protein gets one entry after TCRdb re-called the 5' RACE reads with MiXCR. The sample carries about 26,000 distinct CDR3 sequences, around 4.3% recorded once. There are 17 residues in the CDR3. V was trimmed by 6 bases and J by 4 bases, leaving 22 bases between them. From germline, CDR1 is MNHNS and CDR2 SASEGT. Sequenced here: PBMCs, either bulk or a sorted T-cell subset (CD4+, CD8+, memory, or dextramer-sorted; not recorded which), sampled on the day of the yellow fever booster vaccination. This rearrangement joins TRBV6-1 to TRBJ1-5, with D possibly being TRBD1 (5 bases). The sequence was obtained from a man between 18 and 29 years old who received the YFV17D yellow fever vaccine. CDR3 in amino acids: CASRWDTRRGFNQPQHF. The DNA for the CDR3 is TGTGCCAGCAGGTGGGATACGCGACGGGGGTTTAATCAGCCCCAGCATTTT.